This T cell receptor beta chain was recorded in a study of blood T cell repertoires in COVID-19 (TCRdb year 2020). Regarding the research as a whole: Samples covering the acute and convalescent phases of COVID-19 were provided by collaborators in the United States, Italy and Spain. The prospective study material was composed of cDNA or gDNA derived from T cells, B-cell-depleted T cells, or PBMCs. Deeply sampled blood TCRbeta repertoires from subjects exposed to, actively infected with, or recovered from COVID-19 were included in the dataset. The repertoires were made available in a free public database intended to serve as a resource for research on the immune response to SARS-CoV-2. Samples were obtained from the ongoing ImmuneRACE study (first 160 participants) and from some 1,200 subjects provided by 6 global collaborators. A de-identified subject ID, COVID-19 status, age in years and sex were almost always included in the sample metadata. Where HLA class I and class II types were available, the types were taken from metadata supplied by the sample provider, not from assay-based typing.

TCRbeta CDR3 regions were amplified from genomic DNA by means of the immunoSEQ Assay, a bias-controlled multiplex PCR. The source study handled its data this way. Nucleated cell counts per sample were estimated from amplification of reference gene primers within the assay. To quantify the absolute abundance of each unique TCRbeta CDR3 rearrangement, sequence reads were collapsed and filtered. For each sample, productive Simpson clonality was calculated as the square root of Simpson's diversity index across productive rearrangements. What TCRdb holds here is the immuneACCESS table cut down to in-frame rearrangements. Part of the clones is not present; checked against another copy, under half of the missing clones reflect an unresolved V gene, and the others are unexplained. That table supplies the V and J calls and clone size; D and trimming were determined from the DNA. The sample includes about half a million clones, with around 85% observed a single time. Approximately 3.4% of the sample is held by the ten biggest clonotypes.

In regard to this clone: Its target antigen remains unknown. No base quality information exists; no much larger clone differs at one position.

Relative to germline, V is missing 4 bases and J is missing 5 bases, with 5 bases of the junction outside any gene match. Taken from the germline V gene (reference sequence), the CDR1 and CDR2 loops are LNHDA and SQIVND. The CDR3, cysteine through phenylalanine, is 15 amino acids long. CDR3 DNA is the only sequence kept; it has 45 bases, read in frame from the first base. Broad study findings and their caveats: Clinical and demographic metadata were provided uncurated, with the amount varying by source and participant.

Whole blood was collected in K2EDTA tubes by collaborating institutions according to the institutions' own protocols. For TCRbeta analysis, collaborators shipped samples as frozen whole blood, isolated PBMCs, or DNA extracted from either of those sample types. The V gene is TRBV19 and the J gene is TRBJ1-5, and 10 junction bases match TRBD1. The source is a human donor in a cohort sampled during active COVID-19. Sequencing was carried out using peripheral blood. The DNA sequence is TGTGCCAGTAGTAAGGACAGGGGGATTGATCAGCCCCAGCATTTT. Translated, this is CASSKDRGIDQPQHF.